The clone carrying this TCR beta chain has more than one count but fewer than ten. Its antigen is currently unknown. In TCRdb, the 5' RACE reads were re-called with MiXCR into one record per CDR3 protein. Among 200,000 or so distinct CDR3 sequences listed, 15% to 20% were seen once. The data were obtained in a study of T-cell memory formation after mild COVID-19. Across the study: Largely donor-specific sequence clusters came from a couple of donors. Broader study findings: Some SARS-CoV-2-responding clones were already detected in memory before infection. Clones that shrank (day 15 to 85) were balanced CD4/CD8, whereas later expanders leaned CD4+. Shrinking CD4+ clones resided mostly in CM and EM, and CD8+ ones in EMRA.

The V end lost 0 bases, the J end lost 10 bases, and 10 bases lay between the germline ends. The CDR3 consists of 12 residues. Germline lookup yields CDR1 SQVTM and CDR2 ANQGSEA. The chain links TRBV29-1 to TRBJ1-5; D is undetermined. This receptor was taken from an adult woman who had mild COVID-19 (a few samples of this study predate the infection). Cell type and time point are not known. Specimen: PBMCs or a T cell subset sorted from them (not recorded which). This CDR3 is CSVEDPGGPQHF. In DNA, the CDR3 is TGCAGCGTTGAAGATCCGGGTGGACCCCAGCATTTT.